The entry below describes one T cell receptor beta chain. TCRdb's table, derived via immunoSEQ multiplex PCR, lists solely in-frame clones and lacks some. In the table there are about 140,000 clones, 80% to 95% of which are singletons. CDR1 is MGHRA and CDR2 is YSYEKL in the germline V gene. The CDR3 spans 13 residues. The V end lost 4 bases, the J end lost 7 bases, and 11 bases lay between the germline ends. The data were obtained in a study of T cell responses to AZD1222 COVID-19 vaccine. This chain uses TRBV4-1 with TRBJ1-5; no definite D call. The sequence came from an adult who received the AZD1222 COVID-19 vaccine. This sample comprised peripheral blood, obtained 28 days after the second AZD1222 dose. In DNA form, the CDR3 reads TGCGCCAGCAGCCCACTTGTTTCCCAGCCCCAGCATTTT. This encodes CASSPLVSQPQHF.